One T cell receptor (beta chain) is described in this entry. Antigen: not known. Looked up from germline, CDR1 is SGDLS and CDR2 is YYNGEE. The CDR3 length is 15 residues. V dropped 0 bases and J dropped 14; count of bases not matched to a gene: 11. Time point in this sample: new active TB diagnosis, blood taken before or within 7 days of starting treatment. The data were obtained in a study of T cells in tuberculosis. Findings of the study overall: Shorter CDR3-alpha in active tuberculosis partly drove smaller distances.

TCRdb keeps only in-frame clones here, not all; method: immunoSEQ multiplex PCR. Among tens of thousands of clones listed, about 85% were seen once. Sample: PBMCs, taken at tuberculosis diagnosis. This TCR derives from an adult with tuberculosis. The V gene is TRBV9, the J gene TRBJ2-1; 10 bases are a match to TRBD2. The CDR3 coding sequence is TGTGCCAGCAGCGTAGAGGGTAGCGGGGGGCCCTCCGAGTTCTTC. This translates into CASSVEGSGGPSEFF.